These 20 T cell receptor beta chains share one sample of origin, sequenced in a study of T-cell reconstitution after alpha-beta-depleted transplantation in children. Unique molecular identifiers were built into the TCRbeta library. TCRdb analysed the PCR reads with MiXCR anew, one entry per CDR3 protein. Here the sample spans hundreds of thousands of distinct CDR3 sequences, about 11% being singletons. The sample here was PBMCs, taken before TCRalphabeta/CD19-depleted stem cell transplant. These receptor sequences come from a child younger than two with acute myeloid leukemia, due to receive a stem cell transplant.

This clonotype was counted at least ten times. This rearrangement joins TRBV4-2 to TRBJ2-5; TRBD2 might be the D (6 bases). CDR1 LGHNA and CDR2 YNFKEQ come from the germline V gene. CDR3 length equals 18 residues. V lost 4 bases, J lost 0 bases, and 21 bases lay in between. The CDR3 protein is CASSPRGSGYPYQETQYF. CDR3 sequence (DNA): TGTGCCAGCAGCCCTCGGGGTAGCGGATACCCGTACCAAGAGACCCAGTACTTC.

This clonotype was counted many times. The V gene is TRBV20-1, the J gene TRBJ1-3; D not resolved. This CDR3 is built from 15 residues. Germline CDR1 reads DFQATT; CDR2 reads SNEGSKA (reference sequence). V shed 3 bases and J shed 13 bases, with 25 bases lying between them. CDR3 sequence reads: CSASESGSPLEPIYF. DNA of the CDR3: TGCAGTGCTAGTGAGAGCGGCAGCCCTTTGGAACCTATATATTTT.

This clonotype came up many times. CDR3 bases: TGCGCCAGCAGCCCAAGGACAGGGGGGGATTCACCCCTCCACTTT. Translated: CASSPRTGGDSPLHF. V and J are TRBV5-1 and TRBJ1-6, with 10 bases that match TRBD1. Losses at the gene ends were 4 bases for V and 8 bases for J; bases not matched to a gene: 6. CDR3 size: 15 residues. From germline, CDR1 is SGHRS and CDR2 YFSETQ.

This clonotype was counted ten times or more. This chain links TRBV29-1 with TRBJ2-1; perhaps TRBD1 as D (5 bases). Germline V gene data show CDR1 as SQVTM and CDR2 as ANQGSEA. The CDR3 sequence is 13 residues long. V was pared by 8 bases and J by 3 bases, with 14 bases between. The CDR3 DNA is TGCAGCCTTCGGCAGGGTGGCTACAATGAGCAGTTCTTC. Translation gives CSLRQGGYNEQFF.

The genes are TRBV5-1 and TRBJ2-2; D ambiguous. Looked up from germline, CDR1 is SGHRS and CDR2 is YFSETQ. This CDR3 has 14 amino acids. V lost 5 bases, J lost 9 bases, and 17 bases lay in between. The CDR3 region is CASRGSINSRELFF. The CDR3 region has the DNA TGCGCCAGCAGGGGCTCGATTAATTCCAGGGAGCTGTTTTTT.

This clonotype was picked up many times. The chain has TRBV29-1 and TRBJ1-5; D remains unclear. CDR1 and CDR2 from the germline V gene are SQVTM and ANQGSEA. The germline V and J ends were trimmed by 7 bases and 2 bases, with 12 bases remaining between them. CDR3 size: 13 residues. CDR3 sequence: CSAEGQGNQPQHF. In DNA, the CDR3 is TGCAGCGCAGAGGGCCAGGGCAATCAGCCCCAGCATTTT.

This clonotype was counted many times. The J gene is TRBJ2-1, the V gene TRBV5-6; D is possibly TRBD2 (6 bases). V was trimmed by 4 bases and J by 4 bases, leaving 18 bases between them. This CDR3 has 16 residues. Germline-derived CDR1 and CDR2 are SGHDT and YYEEEE. The DNA for the CDR3 is TGTGCCAGCAGCGGAATACTAGCCAACCCGTACAATGAGCAGTTCTTC. Protein sequence: CASSGILANPYNEQFF.

This sequence joins TRBV3-1 and TRBJ2-5; D might be TRBD1 (5 bases). The CDR3 covers 12 residues. Germline CDR1 LGHDT, CDR2 YNNKEL (reference sequence). The ends were cut back, 3 bases at V and 5 bases at J, with 7 bases in the middle. The CDR3 reads CASSHRAETQYF. The CDR3 nucleotides are TGTGCCAGCAGCCACAGGGCGGAGACCCAGTACTTC.

In its sample, this clonotype was seen many times. The gene calls are TRBV3-1 and TRBJ1-4, with D uncertain. The V end was cut by 4 bases, the J end by 7 bases, with 4 bases between. Germline V gene lookup returns CDR1 LGHDT and CDR2 YNNKEL (reference sequence). The CDR3 totals 11 residues. The CDR3 region is CASSRSEKLFF. In DNA form, the CDR3 reads TGTGCCAGCAGCCGGAGTGAAAAACTGTTTTTT. Looking up the rest from reference TRBV3-1 and TRBJ1-4 gives the full variable domain: DTAVSQTPKYLVTQMGNDKSIKCEQNLGHDTMYWYKQDSKKFLKIMFSYNNKELIINETVPNRFSPKSPDKAHLNLHINSLELGDSAVYFCASSRSEKLFFGSGTQLSVL.

This clonotype appeared many times. The chain links TRBV6-2 or TRBV6-3 to TRBJ2-7; D is ambiguous. Germline V gene lookup returns CDR1 MNHEY and CDR2 SVGEGT. Trimming removed 2 bases at V and 4 bases at J, with 3 bases between. There are 11 residues in the CDR3. CDR3 loop: CASSYVYEQYF. The DNA for the CDR3 is TGTGCCAGCAGTTACGTGTACGAGCAGTACTTC.

This clonotype has at least ten counts. The rearrangement uses TRBV5-5 and TRBJ2-1; no definite D call. This CDR3 has 15 residues. Germline V gene sequence: CDR1 SGHKS, CDR2 YYEKEE (reference sequence). V was pared by 1 base and J by 4 bases, with 12 bases between. CDR3 bases: TGTGCCAGCAGCTTGAGCCCCTCGCTGTACAATGAGCAGTTCTTC. Translated: CASSLSPSLYNEQFF.

This clonotype was seen at least ten times. V and J are TRBV4-1 and TRBJ2-3, with 7 bases matching TRBD2. The V segment lost 0 bases and the J segment 4 bases; nucleotides outside the gene matches: 7. This CDR3 region has 16 residues. The germline V gene encodes CDR1 MGHRA and CDR2 YSYEKL. CDR3 sequence (DNA): TGCGCCAGCAGCCAAGATCGGACGGGGGGATCAGATACGCAGTATTTT. As protein: CASSQDRTGGSDTQYF.

This clonotype was counted at least ten times. The V gene is TRBV25-1, the J gene TRBJ2-1, with D possibly being TRBD1 (5 bases). This CDR3 region has 13 residues. Germline V gives CDR1 MGHDK, CDR2 SYGVNS. V lost 4 bases, J lost 10 bases, and 14 bases lay in between. In DNA form, the CDR3 reads TGTGCCAGCAGTGGCGTAGGGGCAAGGGAGCAGTTCTTC. Protein sequence: CASSGVGAREQFF. Combining the CDR3 with reference TRBV25-1 and TRBJ2-1 gives the whole variable domain EADIYQTPRYLVIGTGKKITLECSQTMGHDKMYWYQQDPGMELHLIHYSYGVNSTEKGDLSSESTVSRIRTEHFPLTLESARPSHTSQYLCASSGVGAREQFFGPGTRLTVL.

This clonotype has ten or more counts. The rearrangement joins TRBV2 to TRBJ2-1; TRBD2 matches at 13 bases. The CDR3 is 16 residues long. Germline V gives CDR1 SNHLY, CDR2 FYNNEI. The V gene end was trimmed by 6 bases and the J gene end by 4 bases; junction bases not matched to a gene: 6. CDR3 residues: CASSRLAGGPYNEQFF. The CDR3 nucleotides read TGTGCCAGCAGCCGACTAGCGGGAGGCCCATACAATGAGCAGTTCTTC.

In this sample, this clonotype turned up many times. The V call is TRBV11-2, the J call TRBJ2-5; D perhaps matches TRBD2 (5 bases). Germline CDR1 is SGHAT and CDR2 is FQNNGV. V was clipped by 5 bases and J by 1 base, with 11 bases between them. The CDR3 is made up of 14 amino acids. The CDR3 loop reads CASSPTGSQETQYF. The DNA for the CDR3 is TGTGCCAGCAGCCCGACGGGGAGCCAAGAGACCCAGTACTTC.

The chain joins TRBV20-1 to TRBJ2-2; 10 bases are shared with TRBD2. The ends lost 4 bases at V and 2 bases at J; junction bases unmatched: 1. The CDR3 has 14 residues. The germline gives CDR1 DFQATT, CDR2 SNEGSKA (reference sequence). The CDR3 DNA is TGCAGTGCTACTAGCGGGGGAAACACCGGGGAGCTGTTTTTT. Translating it yields CSATSGGNTGELFF.

This clonotype has a count of ten or more. The CDR3, as DNA: TGTGCCACCAGCAGAGATTCAGACGGCCACTCTGGGGCCAACGTCCTGACTTTC. It is translated as CATSRDSDGHSGANVLTF. The genes are TRBV15 and TRBJ2-6; D not resolved. The germline V gene has CDR1 LNHNV and CDR2 YYDKDF (reference sequence). CDR3 length equals 18 residues. V was clipped by 0 bases and J by 0 bases, with 12 bases between them.

This clonotype was counted many times. The chain couples TRBV20-1 to TRBJ2-5; the D gene is possibly TRBD2 (6 bases). The CDR3 has 14 residues. Germline assignment: CDR1 DFQATT and CDR2 SNEGSKA (reference sequence). Trimming stripped 2 bases from V and 7 bases from J, with 17 bases between. The DNA for the CDR3 is TGCAGTGCTAGATCCGGTCTAGCGAGCGGGACCCAGTACTTC. Its protein is CSARSGLASGTQYF.

Note on this clonotype: A much bigger clone sits one base away, suggesting this may be a read error. The chain uses TRBV10-3 and TRBJ2-7; weak D call: TRBD2 (5 bases). This CDR3 is 15 amino acids long. V was cut by 2 bases and J by 2 bases, with 13 bases left in between. The germline gives CDR1 ENHRY, CDR2 SYGVKD. The CDR3 bases are TGTGCCATCAGTGAGGCTAGCCCCATCACCTACGAGCAGTACTTC. Protein product: CAISEASPITYEQYF.

The gene calls are TRBV9 and TRBJ2-7; 10 bases map to TRBD1. This CDR3 spans 16 amino acids. After removal of 0 bases from V and 2 bases from J, the junction contained 5 bases not matched to a gene. Per germline, CDR1 SGDLS and CDR2 YYNGEE. Here the CDR3 reads CASSVEPTGGTYEQYF. The CDR3 region has the DNA TGTGCCAGCAGCGTAGAGCCGACAGGGGGCACCTACGAGCAGTACTTC.